One sample yielded the 17 T cell receptor beta chains listed below, sequenced in a study of cytomegalovirus exposure and HLA in healthy donors. The PCR employed 60 Vbeta primers together with 13 Jbeta primers. Data came from immunoSEQ multiplex PCR; TCRdb stores just in-frame clones and leaves some out. The sample contains some 130,000 clones, 70% to 80% of which appear only once. Sequenced sample: PBMCs. These receptors all come from a man aged 25 to 40 in good health and CMV-seronegative.

The CDR3 sequence is CASSLYTGLAGGEQFF. The DNA of the CDR3 is TGTGCCAGCAGCCTATATACCGGACTAGCGGGAGGTGAGCAGTTCTTC. This sequence joins TRBV13 and TRBJ2-1; 14 bases fit TRBD2. CDR1 PRHDT and CDR2 FYEKMQ come from the germline V gene (reference sequence). J lost 9 bases, V lost 5 bases, and 9 bases had no gene match. This CDR3 contains 16 residues. The whole variable domain, filled in from reference TRBV13 and TRBJ2-1, reads AAGVIQSPRHLIKEKRETATLKCYPIPRHDTVYWYQQGPGQDPQFLISFYEKMQSDKGSIPDRFSAQQFSDYHSELNMSSLELGDSALYFCASSLYTGLAGGEQFFGPGTRLTVL.

The V call is TRBV4-3, the J call TRBJ1-2; the D gene is possibly TRBD1 (5 bases). Trimming took off 2 bases at V and 6 bases at J, with 10 bases between the two ends. From germline, CDR1 is LGHNA and CDR2 YSLEER. The length of the CDR3 is 13 residues. CDR3 nucleotide sequence: TGCGCCAGCAGCCAATCAGGGAAGAATGGCTACACCTTC. Translation: CASSQSGKNGYTF.

V and J are TRBV2 and TRBJ2-3; D gene ambiguous. Per the germline V gene, CDR1 is SNHLY and CDR2 is FYNNEI. V was shortened by 1 base and J by 1 base, with 6 bases between the two germline ends. This CDR3 spans 14 amino acids. CDR3 region: CASSEGQGTDTQYF. The CDR3 DNA follows: TGTGCCAGCAGTGAAGGGCAGGGCACAGATACGCAGTATTTT.

The chain combines TRBV7-2 with TRBJ2-1, with TRBD1 matching 7 bases. Germline CDR1 and CDR2: SGHTA and FQGNSA. This CDR3 spans 16 amino acids. J was trimmed by 6 bases and V by 5 bases; bases with no gene match: 13. This CDR3 is CASSAHRDRLPNEQFF. The CDR3 region has the DNA TGTGCCAGCAGCGCGCACCGGGACAGATTACCCAATGAGCAGTTCTTC.

A note on this clone: The same CDR3 arises from other DNA sequences in this sample as well. This chain connects TRBV28 to TRBJ1-1; D possibly corresponds to TRBD1 (6 bases). V lost 4 bases and J 8 bases, leaving 14 bases between the germline ends. The CDR3 sequence is 13 residues long. Per germline, CDR1 MDHEN and CDR2 SYDVKM. As DNA, the CDR3 is TGTGCCAGCAGTTATCCGACTGGGACAGAAGCTTTCTTT. This sequence encodes CASSYPTGTEAFF.

This clone was detected only a few times. This sequence joins TRBV25-1 and TRBJ1-5; no definite D call. The germline V and J ends were trimmed by 4 bases and 0 bases, with 4 bases remaining between them. The V gene's germline CDR1 is MGHDK and CDR2 SYGVNS. The CDR3 spans 13 residues. CDR3 loop: CASSVHSNQPQHF. DNA for the CDR3: TGTGCCAGCAGTGTACATAGCAATCAGCCCCAGCATTTT.

The chain joins TRBV4-1 to TRBJ1-2; D is perhaps TRBD1 (5 bases). This CDR3 has 15 amino acids. Trimming left V 0 bases short and J 4 bases short, with 12 bases between. Looked up from germline, CDR1 is MGHRA and CDR2 is YSYEKL. The CDR3: CASSQDSGQGYGYTF. DNA of the CDR3: TGCGCCAGCAGCCAAGATAGCGGCCAGGGCTATGGCTACACCTTC.

The rearrangement links TRBV30 to TRBJ2-3; D perhaps matches TRBD2 (6 bases). Trimming pared 0 bases from V and 2 bases from J, leaving 9 bases between. CDR1 is GTSNPN, CDR2 SVGIG, per germline (reference sequence). This CDR3 comprises 14 residues. The CDR3 DNA reads TGTGCCTGGAGTGTAAGGCGGGACACAGATACGCAGTATTTT. It codes for CAWSVRRDTDTQYF.

V and J are TRBV11-3 and TRBJ2-4, with 9 bases matching TRBD1. From germline, CDR1 is SGHNT and CDR2 YENEEA. Unmatched junction bases numbered 0, after V lost 3 bases and J lost 6 bases. This CDR3 is built from 13 residues. The CDR3 is CASSLGQGNIQYF. CDR3 coding DNA: TGTGCCAGCAGCTTGGGACAGGGAAACATTCAGTACTTC. The whole variable domain, remainder taken from reference TRBV11-3 and TRBJ2-4, is EAGVVQSPRYKIIEKKQPVAFWCNPISGHNTLYWYLQNLGQGPELLIRYENEEAVDDSQLPKDRFSAERLKGVDSTLKIQPAELGDSAVYLCASSLGQGNIQYFGAGTRLSVL.

The chain carries TRBV28 and TRBJ1-1, with 7 bases fitting TRBD1. Trimming removed 9 bases from V and 7 bases from J; junction bases left unmatched: 8. Germline V gives CDR1 MDHEN, CDR2 SYDVKM. This CDR3 contains 12 residues. The CDR3 DNA reads TGTGCCAGTGTGAACAGGGGCGTTGAAGCTTTCTTT. Encoded protein: CASVNRGVEAFF.

V is TRBV7-7 and J is TRBJ2-3; possible D gene TRBD1, 6 bases. CDR1 SSHAT and CDR2 FNYEAQ come from the germline V gene (reference sequence). This CDR3 is built from 17 residues. Deletions cut 5 bases from V and 0 bases from J, with 18 bases between. The CDR3: CASSPRVGTPSTDTQYF. The CDR3 nucleotides read TGTGCCAGCAGCCCTAGGGTTGGGACACCTAGCACAGATACGCAGTATTTT.

The chain is built from TRBV19 and TRBJ1-1; D is possibly TRBD1 (5 bases). V lost 7 bases to trimming and J lost 7 bases, with 13 bases between them. The germline V gene encodes CDR1 LNHDA and CDR2 SQIVND (reference sequence). The CDR3 is made up of 12 amino acids. The DNA for the CDR3 is TGTGCCAGTAAGCAGGGAGGGAATGAAGCTTTCTTT. It encodes CASKQGGNEAFF. The full variable domain, in which reference TRBV19 and TRBJ1-1 provide the parts outside the CDR3, is DGGITQSPKYLFRKEGQNVTLSCEQNLNHDAMYWYRQDPGQGLRLIYYSQIVNDFQKGDIAEGYSVSREKKESFPLTVTSAQKNPTAFYLCASKQGGNEAFFGQGTRLTVV.

As to this clone: A junction boundary mismatches the germline segment, possibly from a read error. The rearrangement joins TRBV7-7 to TRBJ2-5; 15 bases are shared with TRBD2. CDR3 size: 16 residues. CDR1 is SSHAT, CDR2 FNYEAQ, per germline (reference sequence). The DNA for the CDR3 is TGTGCTAGCAGCTGGGGACTAGCGGGAGGTGGGGAGACCCAGTACTTC. Translated, it gives CASSWGLAGGGETQYF.

The genes are TRBV5-1 and TRBJ1-2; the D is unclear. The CDR3 loop spans 16 amino acids. Per the germline V gene, CDR1 is SGHRS and CDR2 is YFSETQ. V was pared by 2 bases and J by 4 bases, with 18 bases between. CDR3: CASSFSARTGIYGYTF. For the CDR3, the DNA is TGCGCCAGCAGCTTCTCGGCGAGGACGGGAATCTATGGCTACACCTTC.

The V call is TRBV7-8, the J call TRBJ1-3, with D hard to call. Per germline, CDR1 SGHVS and CDR2 FQNEAQ. Trimming left V 5 bases short and J 0 bases short, with 26 bases between. The CDR3 runs to 20 residues. CDR3: CASSPRPPGQRRNSGNTIYF. The CDR3 DNA is TGTGCCAGCAGCCCTCGGCCCCCGGGTCAGAGACGGAACTCTGGAAACACCATATATTTT.

This chain joins TRBV7-7 and TRBJ1-1; D is possibly TRBD1 (5 bases). Germline CDR1 reads SSHAT; CDR2 reads FNYEAQ (reference sequence). Trimming stripped 4 bases from V and 8 bases from J, with 11 bases between. The CDR3 has 12 residues. The CDR3 is CASSYGTLEAFF. CDR3 DNA sequence: TGTGCCAGCAGCTACGGGACTTTAGAAGCTTTCTTT.

The chain employs TRBV2 and TRBJ1-2, with a weak D call TRBD1 (6 bases). The V gene lost 7 bases and the J gene lost 8 bases, with 11 bases spanning the gap. The CDR3 loop spans 11 amino acids. Looked up from germline, CDR1 is SNHLY and CDR2 is FYNNEI. CDR3 loop: CASTTGYGYTF. In DNA, the CDR3 is TGTGCCAGCACCACAGGGTACGGCTACACCTTC.